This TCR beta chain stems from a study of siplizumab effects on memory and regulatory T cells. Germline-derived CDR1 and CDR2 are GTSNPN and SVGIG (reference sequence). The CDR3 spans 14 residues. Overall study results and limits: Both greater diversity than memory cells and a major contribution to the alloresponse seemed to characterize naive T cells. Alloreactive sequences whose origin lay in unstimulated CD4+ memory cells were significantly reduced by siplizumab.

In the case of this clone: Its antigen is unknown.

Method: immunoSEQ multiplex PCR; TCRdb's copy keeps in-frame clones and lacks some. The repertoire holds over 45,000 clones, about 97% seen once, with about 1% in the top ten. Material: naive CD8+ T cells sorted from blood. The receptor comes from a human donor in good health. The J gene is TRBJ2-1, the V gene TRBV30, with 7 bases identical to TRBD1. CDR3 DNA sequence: TGTGCAGTAGGGGAGACAGGGCTATACAATGAGCAGTTCTTC. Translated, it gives CAVGETGLYNEQFF.